The clone carrying this TCR beta chain was picked up a small number of times. Its antigen is undetermined. These data belong to a study of tumor-infiltrating lymphocytes in primary liver carcinoma. Notes on the study in general: Blood fell significantly below tumors in its top-250-clone fraction (p = 0.039).

The CDR3 has 14 amino acids. Germline trimming cut 7 bases from V and 3 bases from J; bases unmatched to any gene: 3. Germline lookup yields CDR1 MNHNY and CDR2 SVGAGI (reference sequence). Co-extraction of both nucleic acids (RNA and DNA) used 20-30 mg of unsorted bulk tissue. All patients had surgically resected primary liver carcinoma. The patients, who had chronic HBV infection, were treatment-naive (untreated). Every tumor yielded five separate sampled regions. Using a constant-region primer together with ProtoScript II reverse transcriptase, TCR beta cDNA was made from 500 to 650 ng of total RNA. ARM-PCR was slightly modified, and three nested multiplex PCR rounds with it gave rise to the TCR beta libraries. The opening two PCR rounds, approximately 10 cycles each, paired TRBV1-TRBV30 forward primers with a C-beta reverse primer. One entry per CDR3 protein results from TCRdb running MiXCR on the multiplex PCR reads. The sample shows about 120,000 distinct CDR3 sequences, around 60% of them seen only once.

This TCR was recovered from an older woman with primary liver carcinoma and hepatitis B virus infection. The specimen sequenced was liver tumor tissue from sampling region 1. Subset denoted: tumor region T1, superior pole. The chain couples TRBV6-6 to TRBJ2-5; TRBD2 matches at 12 bases. CDR3 protein: CASTRTSGEETQYF. CDR3 bases: TGTGCCAGCACTAGGACTAGCGGGGAAGAGACCCAGTACTTC.